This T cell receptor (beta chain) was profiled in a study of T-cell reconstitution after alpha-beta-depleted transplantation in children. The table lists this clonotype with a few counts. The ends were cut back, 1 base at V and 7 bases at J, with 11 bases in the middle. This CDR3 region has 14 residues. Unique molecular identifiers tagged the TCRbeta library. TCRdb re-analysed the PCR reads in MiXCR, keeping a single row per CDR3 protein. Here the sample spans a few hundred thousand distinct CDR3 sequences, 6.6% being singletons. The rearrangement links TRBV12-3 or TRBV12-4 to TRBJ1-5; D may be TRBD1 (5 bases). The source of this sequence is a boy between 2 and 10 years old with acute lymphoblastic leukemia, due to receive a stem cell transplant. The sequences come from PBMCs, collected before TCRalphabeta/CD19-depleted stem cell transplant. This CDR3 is CASSLEGGGQPQHF. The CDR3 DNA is TGTGCCAGCAGTTTAGAGGGCGGGGGACAGCCCCAGCATTTT.